This T cell receptor (beta chain) was captured in a study of blood T cell repertoires in COVID-19. Study-level information: COVID-19 samples collected from the United States, Italy and Spain covered acute and convalescent phases. The cDNA or gDNA used as material had been derived from T cells, B-cell-depleted T cells, or PBMCs.

The trim removed 2 bases at V and 4 bases at J, leaving 8 bases unmatched. The CDR3 runs 16 residues. Germline V gene lookup returns CDR1 SGHRS and CDR2 YFSETQ. The table came from immunoSEQ multiplex PCR; TCRdb's copy has only in-frame clones and leaves some out. Altogether roughly 100,000 clones are present, 84% being singletons, with the ten largest covering 26%. Sample: peripheral blood. The TCR was taken from a man in his 60s with acute or convalescent COVID-19. The genes are TRBV5-1 and TRBJ2-2, with TRBD1 matching over 7 bases. CDR3 amino acids: CASSFHRGWGTGELFF. The CDR3 nucleotides read TGCGCCAGCAGCTTCCACAGGGGTTGGGGCACCGGGGAGCTGTTTTTT.